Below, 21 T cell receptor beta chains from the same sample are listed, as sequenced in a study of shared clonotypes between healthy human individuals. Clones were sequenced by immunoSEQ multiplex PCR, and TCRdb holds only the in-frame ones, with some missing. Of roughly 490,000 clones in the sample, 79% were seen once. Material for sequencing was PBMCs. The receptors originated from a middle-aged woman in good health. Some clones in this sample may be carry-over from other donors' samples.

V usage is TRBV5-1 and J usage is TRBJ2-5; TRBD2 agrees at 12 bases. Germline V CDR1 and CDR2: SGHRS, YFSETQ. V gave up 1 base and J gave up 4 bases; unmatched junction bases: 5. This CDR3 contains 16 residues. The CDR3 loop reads CASSLRLAGEVETQYF. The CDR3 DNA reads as TGCGCCAGCAGCTTGAGACTAGCGGGAGAGGTAGAGACCCAGTACTTC.

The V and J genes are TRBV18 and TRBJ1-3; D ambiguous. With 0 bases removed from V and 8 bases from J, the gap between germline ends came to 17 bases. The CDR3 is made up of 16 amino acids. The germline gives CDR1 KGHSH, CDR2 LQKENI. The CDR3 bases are TGTGCCAGCTCACCACCTGGGCCAGCGAAAAGGGACACCATATATTTT. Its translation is CASSPPGPAKRDTIYF.

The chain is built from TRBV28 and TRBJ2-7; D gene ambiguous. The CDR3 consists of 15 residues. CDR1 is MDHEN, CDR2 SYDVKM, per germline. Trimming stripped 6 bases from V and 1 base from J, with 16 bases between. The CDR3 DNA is TGTGCCAGCAGCCCGAGCCTTACCAAGTCCTACGAGCAGTACTTC. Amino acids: CASSPSLTKSYEQYF.

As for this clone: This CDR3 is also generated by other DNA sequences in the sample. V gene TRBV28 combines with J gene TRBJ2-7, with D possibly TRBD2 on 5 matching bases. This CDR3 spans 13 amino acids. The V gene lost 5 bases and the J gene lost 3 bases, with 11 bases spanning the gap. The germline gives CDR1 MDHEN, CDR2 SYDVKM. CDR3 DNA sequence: TGTGCCAGCAGTCCGCCCGGGGTCTACGAGCAGTACTTC. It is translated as CASSPPGVYEQYF.

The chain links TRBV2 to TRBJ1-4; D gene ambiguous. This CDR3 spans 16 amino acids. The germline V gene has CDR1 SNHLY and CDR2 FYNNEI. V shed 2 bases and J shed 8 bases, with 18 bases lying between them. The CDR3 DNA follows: TGTGCCAGCAGTGAACATGGGCCCCTCCTAGCGGAAAAACTGTTTTTT. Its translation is CASSEHGPLLAEKLFF. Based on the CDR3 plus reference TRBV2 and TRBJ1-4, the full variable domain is EPEVTQTPSHQVTQMGQEVILRCVPISNHLYFYWYRQILGQKVEFLVSFYNNEISEKSEIFDDQFSVERPDGSNFTLKIRSTKLEDSAMYFCASSEHGPLLAEKLFFGSGTQLSVL.

The CDR3 loop reads CASSLVGGNNNEQFF. The CDR3 region has the DNA TGTGCCAGCAGCTTGGTAGGCGGGAATAACAATGAGCAGTTCTTC. The chain links TRBV5-5 to TRBJ2-1; weak D call: TRBD2 (6 bases). The CDR3 extends over 15 amino acids. Germline V gene data show CDR1 as SGHKS and CDR2 as YYEKEE (reference sequence). V dropped 0 bases and J dropped 5 bases, with 12 bases sitting between them. Using reference TRBV5-5 and TRBJ2-1 for the parts outside the CDR3, the full variable domain is DAGVTQSPTHLIKTRGQQVTLRCSPISGHKSVSWYQQVLGQGPQFIFQYYEKEERGRGNFPDRFSARQFPNYSSELNVNALLLGDSALYLCASSLVGGNNNEQFFGPGTRLTVL.

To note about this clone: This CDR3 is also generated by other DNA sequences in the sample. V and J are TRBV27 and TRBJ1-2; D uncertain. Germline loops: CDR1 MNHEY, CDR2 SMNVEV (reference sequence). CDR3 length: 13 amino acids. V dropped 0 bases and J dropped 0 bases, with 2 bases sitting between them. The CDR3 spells CASSLSANYGYTF. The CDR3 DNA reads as TGTGCCAGCAGTTTATCTGCTAACTATGGCTACACCTTC.

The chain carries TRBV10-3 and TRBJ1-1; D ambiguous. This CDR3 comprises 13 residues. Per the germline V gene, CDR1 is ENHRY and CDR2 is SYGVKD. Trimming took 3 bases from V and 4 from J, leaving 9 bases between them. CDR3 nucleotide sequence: TGTGCCATCAGTGAAACAGCTGTCACTGAAGCTTTCTTT. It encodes CAISETAVTEAFF.

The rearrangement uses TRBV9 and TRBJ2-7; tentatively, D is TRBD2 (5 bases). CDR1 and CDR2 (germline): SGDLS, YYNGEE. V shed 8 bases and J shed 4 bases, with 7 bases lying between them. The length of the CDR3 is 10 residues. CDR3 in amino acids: CARPGYEQYF. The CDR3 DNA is TGTGCCAGGCCGGGGTACGAGCAGTACTTC.

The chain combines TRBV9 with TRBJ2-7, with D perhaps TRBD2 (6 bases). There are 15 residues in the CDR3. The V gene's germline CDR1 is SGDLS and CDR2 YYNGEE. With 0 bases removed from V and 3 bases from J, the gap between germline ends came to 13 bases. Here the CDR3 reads CASSVAGGGGYEQYF. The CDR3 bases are TGTGCCAGCAGCGTAGCTGGGGGAGGCGGCTACGAGCAGTACTTC.

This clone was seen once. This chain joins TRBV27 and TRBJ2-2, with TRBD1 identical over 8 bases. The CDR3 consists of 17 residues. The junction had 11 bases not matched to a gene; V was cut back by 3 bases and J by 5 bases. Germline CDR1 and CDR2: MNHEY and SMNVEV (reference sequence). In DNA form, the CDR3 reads TGTGCCAGCAGTTTGGGCAGGGGGCGGTCGTTGACCGGGGAGCTGTTTTTT. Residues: CASSLGRGRSLTGELFF.

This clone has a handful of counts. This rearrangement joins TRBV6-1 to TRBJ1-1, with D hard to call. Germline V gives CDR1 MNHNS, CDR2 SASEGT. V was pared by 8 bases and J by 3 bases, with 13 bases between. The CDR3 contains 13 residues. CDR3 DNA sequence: TGTGCCAGCGTTCTCGCCCTGGACACTGAAGCTTTCTTT. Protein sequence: CASVLALDTEAFF.

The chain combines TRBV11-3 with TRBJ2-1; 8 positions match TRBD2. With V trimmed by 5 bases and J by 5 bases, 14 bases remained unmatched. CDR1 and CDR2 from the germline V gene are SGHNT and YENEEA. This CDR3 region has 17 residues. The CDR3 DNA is TGTGCCAGCAGCCCCCGGGGTGCCGGGAGGGGAGACAATGAGCAGTTCTTC. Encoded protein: CASSPRGAGRGDNEQFF.

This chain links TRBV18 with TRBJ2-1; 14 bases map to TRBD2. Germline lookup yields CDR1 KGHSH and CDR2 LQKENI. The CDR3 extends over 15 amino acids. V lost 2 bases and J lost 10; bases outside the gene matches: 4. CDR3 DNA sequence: TGTGCCAGCTCACCATCGACTAGCGGGAGGGGGGAGCAGTTCTTC. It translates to CASSPSTSGRGEQFF.

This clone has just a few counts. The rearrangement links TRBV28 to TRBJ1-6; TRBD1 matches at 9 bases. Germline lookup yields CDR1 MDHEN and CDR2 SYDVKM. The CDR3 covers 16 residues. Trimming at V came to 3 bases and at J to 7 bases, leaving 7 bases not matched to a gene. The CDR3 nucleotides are TGTGCCAGCAGTTTTCCGGGGACAGGGCTCAATTCACCCCTCCACTTT. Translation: CASSFPGTGLNSPLHF. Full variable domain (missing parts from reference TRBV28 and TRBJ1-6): DVKVTQSSRYLVKRTGEKVFLECVQDMDHENMFWYRQDPGLGLRLIYFSYDVKMKEKGDIPEGYSVSREKKERFSLILESASTNQTSMYLCASSFPGTGLNSPLHFGNGTRLTVT.

The CDR3: CASSLGLGTEAFF. CDR3 nucleotides: TGTGCCAGCAGCTTAGGGTTGGGGACTGAAGCTTTCTTT. The chain has TRBV7-2 and TRBJ1-1, with D unclear. The CDR3 is 13 residues long. V was cut by 1 base and J by 5 bases, with 8 bases left in between. From germline, CDR1 is SGHTA and CDR2 FQGNSA.

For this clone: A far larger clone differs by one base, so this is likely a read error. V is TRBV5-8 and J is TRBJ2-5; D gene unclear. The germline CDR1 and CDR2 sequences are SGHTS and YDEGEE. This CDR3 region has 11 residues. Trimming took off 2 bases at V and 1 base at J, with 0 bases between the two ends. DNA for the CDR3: TGTGCCAGCAGCTTCCAAGAGACCCAGTACTTC. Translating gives CASSFQETQYF. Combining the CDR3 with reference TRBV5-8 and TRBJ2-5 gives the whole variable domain EAGVTQSPTHLIKTRGQQATLRCSPISGHTSVYWYQQALGLGLQFLLWYDEGEERNRGNFPPRFSGRQFPNYSSELNVNALELEDSALYLCASSFQETQYFGPGTRLLVL.

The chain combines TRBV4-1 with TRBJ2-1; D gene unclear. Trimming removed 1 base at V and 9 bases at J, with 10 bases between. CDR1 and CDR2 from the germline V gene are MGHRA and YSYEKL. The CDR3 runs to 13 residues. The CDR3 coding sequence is TGCGCCAGCAGCCAAGGCCCCTACGGTGAGCAGTTCTTC. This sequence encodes CASSQGPYGEQFF.

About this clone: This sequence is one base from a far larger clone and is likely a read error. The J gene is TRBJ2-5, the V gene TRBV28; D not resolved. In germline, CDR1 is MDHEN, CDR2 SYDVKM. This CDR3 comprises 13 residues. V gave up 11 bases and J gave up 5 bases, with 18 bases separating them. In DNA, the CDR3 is TGTGCCTGTGCCCGGAAGTCCTGGGAGACCCAGTACTTC. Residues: CACARKSWETQYF.

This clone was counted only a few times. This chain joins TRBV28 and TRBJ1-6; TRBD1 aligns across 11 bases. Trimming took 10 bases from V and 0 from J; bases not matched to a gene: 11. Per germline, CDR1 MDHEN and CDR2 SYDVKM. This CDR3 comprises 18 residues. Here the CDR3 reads CAIPADRGLSSYNSPLHF. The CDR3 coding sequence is TGTGCCATTCCCGCGGACAGGGGGCTTAGCTCCTATAATTCACCCCTCCACTTT.

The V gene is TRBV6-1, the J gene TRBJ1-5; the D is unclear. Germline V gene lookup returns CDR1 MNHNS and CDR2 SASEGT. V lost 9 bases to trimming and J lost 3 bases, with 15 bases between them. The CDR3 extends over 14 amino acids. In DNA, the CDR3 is TGTGCCAGTCACCCCGCAGTAGACAATCAGCCCCAGCATTTT. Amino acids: CASHPAVDNQPQHF.